The 25 T cell receptor beta chains reported below all come from one sample, sequenced in a study of shared clonotypes between healthy human individuals. TCRdb keeps only in-frame clones here, not all; method: immunoSEQ multiplex PCR. The sample comprises millions of clones, about 95% of which are singletons, and 0.85% to 1.3% rests with the top ten. CD8 cells regarded as naive lacked CD45RO, were positively chosen for CCR7, and omitted terminally differentiated effector memory CD45RA+ cells. The sample taken for sequencing was naive CD8+ T cells sorted from blood. Receptors originate from a man between 18 and 29 years old in good health.

The rearrangement links TRBV6-5 to TRBJ1-5; a weak D match, TRBD1 (5 bases). CDR3 length equals 14 residues. Trimming cost V 4 bases and J 5 bases, with 12 bases left between them. Germline lookup yields CDR1 MNHEY and CDR2 SVGAGI. In DNA form, the CDR3 reads TGTGCCAGCAGTTCACAGTTGGGGGATCAGCCCCAGCATTTT. Amino acid sequence: CASSSQLGDQPQHF.

CDR3 region: CASSEYQGSNQPQHF. CDR3 in DNA: TGTGCCAGCAGTGAATACCAGGGTTCCAATCAGCCCCAGCATTTT. This chain joins TRBV6-1 and TRBJ1-5, with D possibly matching TRBD1 (5 bases). The germline CDR1 and CDR2 sequences are MNHNS and SASEGT. V was clipped by 2 bases and J by 3 bases, with 11 bases between them. The CDR3 sequence is 15 residues long.

A few counts support this clone. The gene calls are TRBV2 and TRBJ2-2; 10 bases are shared with TRBD2. There are 13 residues in the CDR3. The germline gives CDR1 SNHLY, CDR2 FYNNEI. J was trimmed by 6 bases and V by 9 bases; bases with no gene match: 4. The CDR3 coding sequence is TGTGCCAGTCTAGCGGGAGCGGCCGGGGAGCTGTTTTTT. This encodes CASLAGAAGELFF.

The gene calls are TRBV9 and TRBJ2-1, with D possibly matching TRBD2 (6 bases). The CDR3 runs to 13 residues. Germline CDR1 SGDLS, CDR2 YYNGEE. Trimming shortened V by 0 bases and J by 7 bases, and 8 bases separated the two germline ends. The CDR3 DNA reads as TGTGCCAGCAGCGTAGAACGGGAGAATGAGCAGTTCTTC. It translates to CASSVERENEQFF.

Only one count was recorded for this clone. This chain connects TRBV4-3 to TRBJ2-1; D gene unclear. Trimming pared 2 bases from V and 5 bases from J, leaving 13 bases between. In germline, CDR1 is LGHNA, CDR2 YSLEER. This CDR3 contains 15 residues. CDR3 sequence reads: CASSQSGAGNNEQFF. The DNA of the CDR3 is TGCGCCAGCAGCCAAAGTGGCGCCGGAAACAATGAGCAGTTCTTC.

The gene calls are TRBV7-6 and TRBJ2-5; 10 nucleotides agree with TRBD1. V shed 5 bases, J shed 5 bases, and the junction held 8 bases outside the gene matches. The CDR3 runs to 15 residues. Germline loops: CDR1 SGHVS, CDR2 FNYEAQ. CDR3 nucleotide sequence: TGTGCCAGCAGCGCCGACAGGGGGCTATTGGAGACCCAGTACTTC. It translates to CASSADRGLLETQYF.

The CDR3 region has the DNA TGTGCCAGCAGCACCACAAAGTGGGGGTTGCGGGTGGGGCTTGGTGGCTACACCTTC. This codes for CASSTTKWGLRVGLGGYTF. This chain connects TRBV21-1 to TRBJ1-2. TRBV21-1 is reported as a pseudogene. This CDR3 comprises 19 residues.

A single count supports this clone. The sample carries other DNA sequences with the same CDR3. The chain couples TRBV5-4 to TRBJ2-7, with TRBD2 matching 8 bases. The CDR3 has 14 residues. V was pared by 3 bases and J by 1 base, with 3 bases of the junction left unmatched. From germline, CDR1 is SGHNT and CDR2 YYREEE (reference sequence). The CDR3 here is CASSSGTSSYEQYF. For the CDR3, the DNA is TGTGCCAGCAGCTCTGGGACTAGTTCCTACGAGCAGTACTTC.

The chain carries TRBV5-4 and TRBJ2-1; 9 bases line up with TRBD1. The J segment lost 6 bases and the V segment lost 4 bases, leaving 8 bases of the junction unmatched. Germline V CDR1 and CDR2: SGHNT, YYREEE (reference sequence). CDR3 length equals 15 residues. CDR3 residues: CASSQQGAPGNEQFF. The CDR3 coding sequence is TGTGCCAGCAGCCAACAGGGGGCGCCGGGCAATGAGCAGTTCTTC.

This clone was counted a single time. Additional DNA sequences in this sample encode the identical CDR3. The J gene is TRBJ2-7, the V gene TRBV19; 9 nucleotides match TRBD1. Germline values: CDR1 LNHDA, CDR2 SQIVND (reference sequence). J lost 2 bases, V lost 6 bases, and 5 bases had no gene match. The CDR3 covers 14 residues. CDR3 nucleotides: TGTGCCAGTAGCCTGGGACAGGGCCCCTACGAGCAGTACTTC. Encoded protein: CASSLGQGPYEQYF.

The rearrangement joins TRBV11-3 to TRBJ2-7; unclear D gene. This CDR3 comprises 17 residues. Germline lookup yields CDR1 SGHNT and CDR2 YENEEA. Trimming pared 4 bases from V and 3 bases from J, leaving 22 bases between. The CDR3 sequence: CASSCFPIPVELYEQYF. CDR3 nucleotide sequence: TGTGCCAGCAGCTGTTTTCCCATCCCCGTAGAACTCTACGAGCAGTACTTC.

The genes are TRBV18 and TRBJ2-7; a weak D match, TRBD2 (6 bases). The CDR3 totals 14 residues. Looked up from germline, CDR1 is KGHSH and CDR2 is LQKENI. V was shortened by 3 bases and J by 6 bases, with 15 bases between the two germline ends. The CDR3, as DNA: TGTGCCAGCTCACCCCCGGGACTCCCGCCCGAGCAGTACTTC. Residues: CASSPPGLPPEQYF.

CDR3 residues: CASSLTGDYYNEQFF. CDR3 DNA: TGTGCCAGCAGCCTGACAGGGGACTACTACAATGAGCAGTTCTTC. This chain links TRBV11-2 with TRBJ2-1; D may be TRBD1 (8 bases). The length of the CDR3 is 15 residues. Germline values: CDR1 SGHAT, CDR2 FQNNGV. The V end lost 5 bases, the J end lost 3 bases, and 14 bases lay between the germline ends.

The V call is TRBV4-1, the J call TRBJ2-7; the D gene is possibly TRBD1 (5 bases). The CDR3 runs 14 residues. Germline V CDR1 and CDR2: MGHRA, YSYEKL. V was pared by 6 bases and J by 3 bases, with 15 bases between. The CDR3: CASSRQSGGYEQYF. Here the CDR3 DNA reads TGCGCCAGCAGTAGACAGTCGGGTGGCTACGAGCAGTACTTC.

This chain joins TRBV4-3 and TRBJ2-1; weak D call: TRBD2 (5 bases). V lost 4 bases to trimming and J lost 1 base, with 8 bases between them. Germline V lookup: CDR1 LGHNA, CDR2 YSLEER. The length of the CDR3 is 14 residues. The CDR3: CASSPSGSYNEQFF. The CDR3 DNA is TGCGCCAGCAGCCCTTCGGGATCCTACAATGAGCAGTTCTTC.

This chain links TRBV13 with TRBJ1-1; D uncertain. The V gene lost 5 bases and the J gene lost 1 base, with 8 bases spanning the gap. This CDR3 is 13 amino acids long. The germline V gene has CDR1 PRHDT and CDR2 FYEKMQ (reference sequence). In DNA, the CDR3 is TGTGCCAGCAGCCCCGACCAGAACACTGAAGCTTTCTTT. It translates to CASSPDQNTEAFF.

This sequence joins TRBV20-1 and TRBJ2-7; D call uncertain. The germline V gene has CDR1 DFQATT and CDR2 SNEGSKA (reference sequence). V was shortened by 1 base and J by 6 bases, with 7 bases between the two germline ends. This CDR3 is 11 amino acids long. The CDR3 loop reads CSARASAEQYF. CDR3 DNA sequence: TGCAGTGCTAGAGCGTCTGCCGAGCAGTACTTC.

The chain couples TRBV30 to TRBJ1-2, with 7 bases matching TRBD1. This CDR3 region has 12 residues. Unmatched junction bases numbered 4, after V lost 3 bases and J lost 6 bases. In germline, CDR1 is GTSNPN, CDR2 SVGIG (reference sequence). CDR3 sequence (DNA): TGTGCCTGGAGCGGACAGGATAATGGCTACACCTTC. It is translated as CAWSGQDNGYTF.

The chain links TRBV25-1 to TRBJ1-1; possible D gene TRBD1, 6 bases. Germline CDR1 MGHDK, CDR2 SYGVNS. The CDR3 contains 17 residues. V lost 4 bases, J lost 1 base, and 19 bases lay in between. CDR3 bases: TGTGCCAGCAGTGGAAGGGCAGGGGACTTTTGGAACACTGAAGCTTTCTTT. This codes for CASSGRAGDFWNTEAFF.

CDR3 residues: CASSLTSNNYGYTF. The CDR3 DNA reads as TGTGCCAGCAGCTTAACGAGTAATAACTATGGCTACACCTTC. The rearrangement joins TRBV13 to TRBJ1-2; D gene ambiguous. Trimming cost V 2 bases and J 1 base, with 8 bases left between them. Germline assignment: CDR1 PRHDT and CDR2 FYEKMQ (reference sequence). The CDR3 length is 14 residues.

The rearrangement links TRBV4-2 to TRBJ1-1; D gene unclear. The CDR3 spans 16 residues. Trimming shortened V by 0 bases and J by 0 bases, and 11 bases separated the two germline ends. The germline CDR1 and CDR2 sequences are LGHNA and YNFKEQ. CDR3 amino acids: CASSQDLTGLNTEAFF. CDR3 DNA sequence: TGTGCCAGCAGCCAAGATCTTACTGGGCTGAACACTGAAGCTTTCTTT.

The chain employs TRBV9 and TRBJ2-1; 10 bases are shared with TRBD2. Per the germline V gene, CDR1 is SGDLS and CDR2 is YYNGEE. The CDR3 loop spans 15 amino acids. The V gene end was trimmed by 3 bases and the J gene end by 3 bases; junction bases not matched to a gene: 3. CDR3: CASSGSGRGYNEQFF. The CDR3 DNA reads as TGTGCCAGCAGCGGAAGCGGGAGGGGCTACAATGAGCAGTTCTTC.

The chain couples TRBV25-1 to TRBJ2-5; D ambiguous. This CDR3 comprises 13 residues. Germline CDR1 and CDR2: MGHDK and SYGVNS. V dropped 3 bases and J dropped 5 bases, with 10 bases sitting between them. Here the CDR3 reads CASSDLEDETQYF. CDR3 coding DNA: TGTGCCAGCAGTGATCTAGAGGACGAGACCCAGTACTTC.

The chain employs TRBV27 and TRBJ2-1, with 9 bases matching TRBD1. The CDR3 is made up of 16 amino acids. J was trimmed by 6 bases and V by 0 bases; bases with no gene match: 6. Germline-derived CDR1 and CDR2 are MNHEY and SMNVEV (reference sequence). This CDR3 reads CASSLSSGTGRNEQFF. The CDR3 DNA follows: TGTGCCAGCAGTTTATCGTCCGGGACAGGGCGCAATGAGCAGTTCTTC.

In its sample, this clone was seen once. The V and J genes are TRBV18 and TRBJ1-1, with D possibly being TRBD1 (5 bases). In germline, CDR1 is KGHSH, CDR2 LQKENI. This CDR3 spans 15 amino acids. V was clipped by 3 bases and J by 1 base, with 12 bases between them. Here the CDR3 reads CASSPGGEGNTEAFF. The DNA for the CDR3 is TGTGCCAGCTCACCTGGGGGTGAGGGGAACACTGAAGCTTTCTTT.